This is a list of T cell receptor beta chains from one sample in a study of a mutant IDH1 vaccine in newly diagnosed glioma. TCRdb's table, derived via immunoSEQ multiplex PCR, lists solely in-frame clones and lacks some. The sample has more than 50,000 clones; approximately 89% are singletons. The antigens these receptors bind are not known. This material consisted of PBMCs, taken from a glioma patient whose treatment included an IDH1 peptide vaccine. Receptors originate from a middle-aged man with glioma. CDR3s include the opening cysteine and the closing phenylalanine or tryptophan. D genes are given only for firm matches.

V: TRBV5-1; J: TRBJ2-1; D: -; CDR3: CASSLGDQLRLEQFF
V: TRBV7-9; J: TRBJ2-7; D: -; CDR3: CASSLEPGTYEQYF
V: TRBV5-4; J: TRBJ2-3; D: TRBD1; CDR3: CASSTDRGTDTQYF
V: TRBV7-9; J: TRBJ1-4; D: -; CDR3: CASSSSLNILGEKLFF
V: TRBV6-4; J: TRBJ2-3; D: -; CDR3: CASSGQQGDTQYF
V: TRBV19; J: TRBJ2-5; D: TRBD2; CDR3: CATQGTAGVQETQYF
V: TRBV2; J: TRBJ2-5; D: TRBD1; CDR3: CASSDQGAHQTQYF
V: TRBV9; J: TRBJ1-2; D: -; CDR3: CASSVLGQTYGGYTF
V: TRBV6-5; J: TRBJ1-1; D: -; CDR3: CASRRSMNTEAFF
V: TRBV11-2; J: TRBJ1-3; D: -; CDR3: CASSLETYTGNTIYF
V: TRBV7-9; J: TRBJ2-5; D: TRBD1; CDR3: CASSLAGGRETQYF
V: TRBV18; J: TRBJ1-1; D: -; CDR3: CASSPSQVGRTEAFF
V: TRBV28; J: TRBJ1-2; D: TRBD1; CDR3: CASSYKEQTGSYTF
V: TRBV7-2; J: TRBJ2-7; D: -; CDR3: CASSSPSSYEQYF
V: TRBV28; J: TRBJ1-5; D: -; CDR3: CASRQIGGNQPQHF
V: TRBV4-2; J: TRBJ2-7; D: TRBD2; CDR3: CASSQVRLAGGRWGSYEQYF
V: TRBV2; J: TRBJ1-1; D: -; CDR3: CASSEGGLAEAFF
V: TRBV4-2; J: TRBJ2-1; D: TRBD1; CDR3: CASSQEDTGVNEQFF
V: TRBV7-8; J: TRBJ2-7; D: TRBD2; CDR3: CASSADRAGGGNEQYF
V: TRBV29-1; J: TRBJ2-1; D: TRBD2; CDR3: CSVVSLAGGPYNEQFF
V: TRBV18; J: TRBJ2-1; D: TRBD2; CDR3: CASSGLAGELNEQFF
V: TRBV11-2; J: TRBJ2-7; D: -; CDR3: CASSSFDEQYF
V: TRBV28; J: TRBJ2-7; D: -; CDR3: CASRSPGTLTYEQYF
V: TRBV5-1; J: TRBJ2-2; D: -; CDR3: CASSLEPGGPTNTGELFF
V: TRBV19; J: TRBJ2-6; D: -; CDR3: CASAQGYGANVLTF
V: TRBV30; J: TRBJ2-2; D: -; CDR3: CAWRTVLETGELFF
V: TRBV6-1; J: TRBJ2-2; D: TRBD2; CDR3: CASRSGGATGELFF
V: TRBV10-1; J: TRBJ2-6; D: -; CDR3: CASSDKVGSGANVLTF
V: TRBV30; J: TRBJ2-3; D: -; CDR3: CAWGSDSDTQYF
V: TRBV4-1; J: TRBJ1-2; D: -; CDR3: CASSQDWAGTYGYTF
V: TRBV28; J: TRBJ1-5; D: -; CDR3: CASSLGGSGQPQHF
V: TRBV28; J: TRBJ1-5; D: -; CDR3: CASSRRDLTSRQPQHF
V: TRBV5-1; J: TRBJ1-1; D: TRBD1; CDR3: CASSVPGQGLNTEAFF
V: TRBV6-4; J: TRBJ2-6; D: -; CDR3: CASSYSLDGANVLTF
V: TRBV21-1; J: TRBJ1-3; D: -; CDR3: CASIWRGPNSGNTIYF
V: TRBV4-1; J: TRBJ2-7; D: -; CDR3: CASSQVQGLSYEQYF
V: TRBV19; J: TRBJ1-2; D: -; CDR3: CASSIDPVKSRGYTF
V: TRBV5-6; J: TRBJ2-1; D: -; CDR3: CAEGKFSSGNEQFF
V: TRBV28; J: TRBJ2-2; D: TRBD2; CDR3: CASSISGGDRELFF
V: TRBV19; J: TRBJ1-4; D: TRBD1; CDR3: CATLDRAFEKLFF
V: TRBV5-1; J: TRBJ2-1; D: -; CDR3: CASSLEGNQYNEQFF
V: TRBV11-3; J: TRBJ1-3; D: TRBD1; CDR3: CASSLGPTGAGNTIYF
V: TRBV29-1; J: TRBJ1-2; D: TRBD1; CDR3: CSVENRGLGYTF
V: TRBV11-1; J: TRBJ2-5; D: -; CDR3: CASSLVSPRETQYF
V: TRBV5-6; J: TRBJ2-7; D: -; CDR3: CASRPVIGTYEQYF
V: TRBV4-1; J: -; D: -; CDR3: CASSQVGPALDEQYF
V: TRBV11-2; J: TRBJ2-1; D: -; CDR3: CASSLVGSYNEQFF
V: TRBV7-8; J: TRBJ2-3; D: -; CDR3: CASSARTRSPDTQYF
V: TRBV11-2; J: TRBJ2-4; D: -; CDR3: CASSSGPAIQYF
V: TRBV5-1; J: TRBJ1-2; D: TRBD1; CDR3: CASSWDRDYGYTF
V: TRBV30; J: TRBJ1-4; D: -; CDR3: CAWRKASTNEKLFF
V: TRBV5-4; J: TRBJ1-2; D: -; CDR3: CASSQTSGLYGYTF
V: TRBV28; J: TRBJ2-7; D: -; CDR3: CASSRTLGRGKNF
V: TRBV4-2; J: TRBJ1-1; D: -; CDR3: CASSQPTGGKNTEAFF
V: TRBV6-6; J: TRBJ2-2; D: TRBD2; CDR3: CATQRGYNTGELFF